The 25 T cell receptor beta chains in this list originate from one sample, sequenced in a study of metastatic and nonmetastatic thyroid tumors (TCRdb year 2020). No patient had received any treatment before thyroid surgery. The library was built by means of PCR. TCRdb names Illumina HiSeq 4000 as the instrument used. TCRdb's own reprocessing of the public reads used fastp at Q25 and MiXCR and kept productive beta chains. The sample includes tens of thousands of clones, with 36% observed a single time. Clones ranked in the top ten supply approximately 30% of the sample. The sequencing sample was made of tumor tissue. The receptors derive from a female donor with papillary thyroid cancer or a benign thyroid nodule (not recorded which). Some clones in this sample may be carry-over from other donors' samples.

The chain recombines TRBV24-1 with TRBJ2-1; D tentatively fits TRBD1 or TRBD2 (5 bases each). The CDR3 runs to 15 residues. With 12 bases removed from V and 5 bases from J, the gap between germline ends came to 22 bases. Germline CDR1 and CDR2: KGHDR and SFDVKD. The CDR3 protein is CALSPSGTVDNEQFF. In DNA form, the CDR3 reads TGTGCCCTTAGTCCATCCGGGACGGTAGACAATGAGCAGTTCTTC.

This clone occurred a few times. J is TRBJ2-7 and V is TRBV7-9; 7 nucleotides line up with TRBD2. Trimming cost V 4 bases and J 0 bases; bases outside gene matches: 6. Germline CDR1 is SEHNR and CDR2 is FQNEAQ (reference sequence). The CDR3 is 15 residues long. For the CDR3, the DNA is TGTGCCAGCAGCTCCCAGCGGGGAGACTCCTACGAGCAGTACTTC. This codes for CASSSQRGDSYEQYF. The full variable domain, completed using reference TRBV7-9 and TRBJ2-7, is DTGVSQNPRHKITKRGQNVTFRCDPISEHNRLYWYRQTLGQGPEFLTYFQNEAQLEKSRLLSDRFSAERPKGSFSTLEIQRTEQGDSAMYLCASSSQRGDSYEQYFGPGTRLTVT.

V usage is TRBV6-1 and J usage is TRBJ1-1; possible D gene TRBD1, 6 bases. With 5 bases removed from V and 0 bases from J, the gap between germline ends came to 19 bases. CDR3 length: 17 amino acids. Germline V gene lookup returns CDR1 MNHNS and CDR2 SASEGT. DNA of the CDR3: TGTGCCAGCAGTCCTCTCCCCGGGACAAGCATGAACACTGAAGCTTTCTTT. This translates into CASSPLPGTSMNTEAFF.

This clone has more than one count but fewer than ten. J is TRBJ2-3 and V is TRBV19; 8 bases fit TRBD2. The junction had 4 bases not matched to a gene; V was cut back by 2 bases and J by 3 bases. The CDR3 has 15 amino acids. CDR1 and CDR2 from the germline V gene are LNHDA and SQIVND (reference sequence). This chain's CDR3 is CASSISRGGTDTQYF. The CDR3 nucleotides read TGTGCCAGTAGTATAAGCCGGGGGGGGACAGATACGCAGTATTTT.

In its sample, this clone was seen a few times. The chain joins TRBV27 to TRBJ1-6; TRBD1 matches 9 bases. CDR3 length equals 13 residues. V lost 7 bases, J lost 7 bases, and 2 bases stayed unmatched. CDR1 and CDR2 (germline): MNHEY, SMNVEV (reference sequence). CDR3 region: CASKGQGNSPLHF. As DNA, the CDR3 is TGTGCCAGCAAGGGACAGGGAAATTCACCCCTCCACTTT.

This clone showed up just once. This chain links TRBV7-2 with TRBJ2-2, with D unclear. CDR3 length: 15 amino acids. The germline gives CDR1 SGHTA, CDR2 FQGNSA. V dropped 5 bases and J dropped 3 bases, with 13 bases sitting between them. CDR3 region: CASSPARSYTGELFF. The CDR3 region has the DNA TGTGCCAGCAGCCCAGCGCGTTCGTACACCGGGGAGCTGTTTTTT.

CDR3 sequence reads: CASSQLAGRYNEQFF. The DNA of the CDR3 is TGCGCCAGCAGTCAACTAGCGGGCCGGTACAATGAGCAGTTCTTC. This chain connects TRBV5-1 to TRBJ2-1; TRBD2 matches at 9 bases. The V and J ends lost 5 bases and 4 bases, in that order; junction bases with no gene match: 7. The CDR3 runs to 15 residues. Per germline, CDR1 SGHRS and CDR2 YFSETQ.

The chain links TRBV10-1 to TRBJ1-1; D is uncertain. In germline, CDR1 is WNHNN, CDR2 SYGVQD (reference sequence). The CDR3 covers 11 residues. The CDR3 here is CAPGVRTEAFF. CDR3 sequence (DNA): TGCGCTCCTGGGGTGCGCACTGAAGCTTTCTTT.

CDR3 amino acids: CATSDSTRFSYNEQFF. The CDR3 nucleotides read TGTGCCACCAGTGACTCGACTAGATTCTCCTACAATGAGCAGTTCTTC. The chain couples TRBV24-1 to TRBJ2-1; D is perhaps TRBD2 (6 bases). Trimming shortened V by 4 bases and J by 0 bases, and 12 bases separated the two germline ends. CDR1 and CDR2 from the germline V gene are KGHDR and SFDVKD. The CDR3 totals 16 residues.

The V gene is TRBV20-1, the J gene TRBJ1-5; D may be TRBD1 (6 bases). The V gene lost 0 bases and the J gene lost 4 bases, with 16 bases spanning the gap. Germline values: CDR1 DFQATT, CDR2 SNEGSKA (reference sequence). There are 16 residues in the CDR3. The DNA of the CDR3 is TGCAGTGCTAGAGATCTAAGGGAAGGACAGAATCAGCCCCAGCATTTT. The encoded protein is CSARDLREGQNQPQHF.

The chain joins TRBV11-3 to TRBJ2-1; 9 bases agree with TRBD1. From germline, CDR1 is SGHNT and CDR2 YENEEA. The CDR3 is made up of 16 amino acids. J gave up 5 bases and V 4 bases, and 9 bases lay outside the gene matches. Here the CDR3 reads CASSSGTGQFNNEQFF. DNA for the CDR3: TGTGCCAGCAGCTCCGGGACAGGGCAATTTAACAATGAGCAGTTCTTC.

This clone is medium-sized. This chain links TRBV7-8 with TRBJ2-1, with D perhaps matching TRBD1 (6 bases). V was clipped by 7 bases and J by 7 bases, with 17 bases between them. This CDR3 region has 14 residues. CDR1 is SGHVS, CDR2 FQNEAQ, per germline. The CDR3 reads CASNNRDTGNEQFF. CDR3 DNA: TGTGCCAGCAACAACCGGGACACGGGTAATGAGCAGTTCTTC.

The genes are TRBV2 and TRBJ1-6; 7 bases align to TRBD1. Germline trimming cut 2 bases from V and 7 bases from J; bases unmatched to any gene: 8. This CDR3 spans 16 amino acids. The germline V gene has CDR1 SNHLY and CDR2 FYNNEI. CDR3: CASSERGDSPNSPLHF. CDR3 DNA: TGTGCCAGCAGTGAAAGGGGGGACAGCCCGAATTCACCCCTCCACTTT.

The J gene is TRBJ1-2, the V gene TRBV20-1, with TRBD1 matching over 7 bases. J gave up 8 bases and V 6 bases, and 6 bases lay outside the gene matches. Looked up from germline, CDR1 is DFQATT and CDR2 is SNEGSKA (reference sequence). The CDR3 length is 11 residues. The CDR3 DNA is TGCAGTGCCACGACAGGGCGCGGCTACACCTTC. The encoded protein is CSATTGRGYTF.

This clone has only a few counts. The gene calls are TRBV5-1 and TRBJ2-7, with D perhaps matching TRBD2 (6 bases). The CDR3 covers 12 residues. The germline CDR1 and CDR2 sequences are SGHRS and YFSETQ. Trimming took 0 bases from V and 12 from J, leaving 13 bases between them. The CDR3 reads CASSLDGRAWYF. In nucleotides, the CDR3 is TGCGCCAGCAGCTTGGACGGGAGAGCGTGGTACTTC.

V is TRBV4-1 and J is TRBJ1-2; D remains unclear. Deletions cut 0 bases from V and 12 bases from J, with 14 bases between. The CDR3 consists of 13 residues. Germline assignment: CDR1 MGHRA and CDR2 YSYEKL. CDR3 DNA: TGCGCCAGCAGCCAAGAATACGGTGGAGCCGACACCTTC. Translation: CASSQEYGGADTF.

The gene calls are TRBV28 and TRBJ2-7; D is ambiguous. The CDR3 runs to 16 residues. The V gene lost 3 bases and the J gene lost 4 bases, with 19 bases spanning the gap. From germline, CDR1 is MDHEN and CDR2 SYDVKM. As DNA, the CDR3 is TGTGCCAGCAGTTTCCTATGGCGGAACCAGATGTACGAGCAGTACTTC. The encoded protein is CASSFLWRNQMYEQYF.

This clone was observed a few times. The chain carries TRBV6-5 and TRBJ2-1, with TRBD1 matching over 7 bases. There are 16 residues in the CDR3. CDR1 and CDR2 (germline): MNHEY, SVGAGI. J was trimmed by 5 bases and V by 0 bases; bases with no gene match: 7. The CDR3 reads CASSYSKGTVNNEQFF. The CDR3 DNA reads TGTGCCAGCAGTTACTCGAAGGGGACAGTCAACAATGAGCAGTTCTTC.

On this clone itself: This CDR3 is also generated by other DNA sequences in the sample. The chain employs TRBV7-9 and TRBJ2-7; 8 positions agree with TRBD2. Per germline, CDR1 SEHNR and CDR2 FQNEAQ (reference sequence). V trimming: 5 bases; J trimming: 13 bases; junction bases outside the gene matches: 13. The CDR3 consists of 13 residues. Here the CDR3 DNA reads TGTGCCAGCAGCCTCGGGACTAGTGGGGACAAATACTTC. The encoded protein is CASSLGTSGDKYF.

The rearrangement joins TRBV20-1 to TRBJ2-7, with 10 bases aligning to TRBD2. The germline V gene has CDR1 DFQATT and CDR2 SNEGSKA (reference sequence). This CDR3 has 14 amino acids. V lost 7 bases to trimming and J lost 3 bases; unmatched junction nucleotides: 9. The CDR3 bases are TGCAGTGGCAGCCCCGGGACTAGCGTCTACGAGCAGTACTTC. It specifies CSGSPGTSVYEQYF.

This sequence joins TRBV7-9 and TRBJ2-7; D remains unclear. From germline, CDR1 is SEHNR and CDR2 FQNEAQ (reference sequence). The CDR3 is 13 amino acids. Trimming shortened V by 2 bases and J by 4 bases, and 9 bases separated the two germline ends. The CDR3 here is CASSLFPSYEQYF. Written as DNA, the CDR3 is TGTGCCAGCAGCTTATTTCCCTCTTACGAGCAGTACTTC. The full variable domain, completed using reference TRBV7-9 and TRBJ2-7, is DTGVSQNPRHKITKRGQNVTFRCDPISEHNRLYWYRQTLGQGPEFLTYFQNEAQLEKSRLLSDRFSAERPKGSFSTLEIQRTEQGDSAMYLCASSLFPSYEQYFGPGTRLTVT.

CDR3 sequence reads: CASSLVQGFGNTIYF. As DNA, the CDR3 is TGTGCCAGCAGCTTAGTACAGGGGTTCGGAAACACCATATATTTT. This chain links TRBV11-2 with TRBJ1-3; 7 bases align to TRBD1. V gave up 1 base and J gave up 4 bases; unmatched junction bases: 4. CDR1 is SGHAT, CDR2 FQNNGV, per germline. There are 15 residues in the CDR3.

The rearrangement uses TRBV3-1 and TRBJ2-5; tentative D call: TRBD1 (6 bases). The CDR3 sequence is 17 residues long. The germline V gene has CDR1 LGHDT and CDR2 YNNKEL (reference sequence). Trimming took 0 bases from V and 3 from J, leaving 17 bases between them. Here the CDR3 reads CASSQESGYRAEETQYF. The CDR3 DNA follows: TGTGCCAGCAGCCAAGAGTCCGGATACAGGGCTGAAGAGACCCAGTACTTC.

The chain links TRBV30 to TRBJ1-2, with D uncertain. Per the germline V gene, CDR1 is GTSNPN and CDR2 is SVGIG (reference sequence). Trimming stripped 4 bases from V and 4 bases from J, with 19 bases between. This CDR3 has 15 residues. In DNA, the CDR3 is TGTGCCTGGACCCCCGCCGGGAGGTGGGGCTATGGCTACACCTTC. It yields the protein CAWTPAGRWGYGYTF.

The table lists this clone with a few counts. This chain uses TRBV2 with TRBJ2-5, with a weak D call TRBD1 (6 bases). This CDR3 contains 15 residues. Trimming removed 5 bases at V and 6 bases at J, with 19 bases between. Germline V lookup: CDR1 SNHLY, CDR2 FYNNEI. The CDR3 reads CASSPNRVLMQTQYF. Here the CDR3 DNA reads TGTGCCAGCAGTCCTAACAGGGTTTTAATGCAGACCCAGTACTTC.